Below are 2 T cell receptor beta chains sequenced from a single sample in a study of CD8+CD57+ T cells in acquired aplastic anemia (dated by TCRdb to between 2018 and 2020). Expansion of CD8+CD57+ cells had been shown by flow cytometry in the patients chosen for sequencing. Reads for this sample came from an Illumina HiSeq 2000. Genomic DNA was used as template for profiling of TCR beta VDJ combinations and CDR3 sequences. TCRdb cleaned the public reads at Q25 with fastp, built clones with MiXCR and kept in-frame beta chains. Here each entry gathers all rows of one CDR3 protein and keeps the most common genes and DNA. This sample is represented by around 160,000 distinct CDR3 sequences; 40% to 55% of them were singletons. 2.5% to 3.5% of the sample is in the top ten clones. The sequenced material came from sorted CD4+, CD8+, or CD8+CD57+ T cells (not recorded which) from PBMCs. Every receptor here comes from a human donor with aplastic anemia.

This clonotype was observed many times. The chain is built from TRBV5-1 and TRBJ2-2, with TRBD1 identical over 8 bases. The V gene's germline CDR1 is SGHRS and CDR2 YFSETQ. The CDR3 covers 16 residues. V lost 4 bases to trimming and J lost 1 base; unmatched junction nucleotides: 6. Here the CDR3 DNA reads TGCGCCAGCAGCACGGGACAGGCGCTGAACACCGGGGAGCTGTTTTTT. It yields the protein CASSTGQALNTGELFF.

This clonotype was counted a few times. The CDR3 is CSATYSGTSGLGGEQFF. The CDR3 nucleotides are TGCAGTGCTACTTACTCCGGGACTAGCGGGTTGGGAGGTGAGCAGTTCTTC. This chain connects TRBV20-1 to TRBJ2-1; 12 bases agree with TRBD2. CDR1 is DFQATT, CDR2 SNEGSKA, per germline (reference sequence). V lost 4 bases and J lost 9; bases outside the gene matches: 16. The CDR3 has 17 residues.